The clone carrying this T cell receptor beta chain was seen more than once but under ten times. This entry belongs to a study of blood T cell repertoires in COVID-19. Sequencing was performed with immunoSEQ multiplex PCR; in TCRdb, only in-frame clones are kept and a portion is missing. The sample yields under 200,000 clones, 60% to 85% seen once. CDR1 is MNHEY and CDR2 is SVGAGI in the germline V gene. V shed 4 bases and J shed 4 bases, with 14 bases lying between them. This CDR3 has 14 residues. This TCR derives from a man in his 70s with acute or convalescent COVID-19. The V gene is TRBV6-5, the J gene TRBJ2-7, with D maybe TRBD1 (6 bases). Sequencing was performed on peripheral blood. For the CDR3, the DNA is TGTGCCAGCAGTTCCTCAGGGACAAGTTACGAGCAGTACTTC. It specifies CASSSSGTSYEQYF.